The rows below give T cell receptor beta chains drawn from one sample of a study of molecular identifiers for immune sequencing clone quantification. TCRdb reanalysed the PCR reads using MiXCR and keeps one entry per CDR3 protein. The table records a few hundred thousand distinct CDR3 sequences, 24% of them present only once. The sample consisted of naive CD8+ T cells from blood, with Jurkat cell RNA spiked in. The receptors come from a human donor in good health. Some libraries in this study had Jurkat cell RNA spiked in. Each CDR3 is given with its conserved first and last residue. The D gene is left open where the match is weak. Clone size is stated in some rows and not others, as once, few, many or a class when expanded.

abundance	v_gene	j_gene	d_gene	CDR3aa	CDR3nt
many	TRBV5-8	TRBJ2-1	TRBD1	CASSFGTGIYNEQFF	TGTGCCAGCAGCTTTGGGACAGGGATCTACAATGAGCAGTTCTTC
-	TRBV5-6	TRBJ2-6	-	CASSLGNSYSGANVLTF	TGTGCCAGCAGCTTGGGGAACAGCTACTCTGGGGCCAACGTCCTGACTTTC
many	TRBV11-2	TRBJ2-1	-	CASSHSRDTRFYEQFF	TGTGCCAGCAGCCATTCTAGGGACACCCGCTTTTATGAGCAGTTCTTC
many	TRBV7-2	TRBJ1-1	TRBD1	CASSSQGADTEAFF	TGTGCCAGCAGCTCACAGGGGGCGGACACTGAAGCTTTCTTT
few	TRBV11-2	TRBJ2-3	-	CASSFGDATDAQYF	TGTGCCAGCAGCTTTGGGGATGCGACAGATGCGCAGTATTTT
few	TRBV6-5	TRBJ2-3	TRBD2	CASSPLAGGSDTQYF	TGTGCCAGCAGCCCGCTAGCGGGAGGGTCAGATACGCAGTATTTT
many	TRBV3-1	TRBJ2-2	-	CASSPHTGELFF	TGTGCCAGCAGCCCGCACACCGGGGAGCTGTTTTTT
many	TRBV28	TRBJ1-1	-	CATRDPNTEAFF	TGTGCCACCAGGGACCCGAACACTGAAGCTTTCTTT
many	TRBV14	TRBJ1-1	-	CASSQDLGRGSTEAFF	TGTGCCAGCAGCCAAGATTTGGGCAGGGGATCCACTGAAGCTTTCTTT
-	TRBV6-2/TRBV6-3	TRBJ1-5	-	CASSPGHTSYQPQHF	TGTGCCAGCAGCCCGGGACACACCAGTTATCAGCCCCAGCATTTT
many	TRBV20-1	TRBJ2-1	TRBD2	CSVPGGLLAGYNEQFF	TGCAGTGTCCCCGGCGGGCTACTAGCGGGGTACAATGAGCAGTTCTTC
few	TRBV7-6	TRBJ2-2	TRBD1	CASSQHPGTGNTGELFF	TGTGCCAGCAGCCAACACCCCGGGACAGGGAACACCGGGGAGCTGTTTTTT
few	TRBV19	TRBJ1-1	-	CASTLNLEAFF	TGTGCCAGTACCCTAAACCTTGAAGCTTTCTTT
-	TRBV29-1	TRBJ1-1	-	CGVEESPWAEAFF	TGCGGCGTTGAAGAGTCCCCCTGGGCTGAAGCTTTCTTT
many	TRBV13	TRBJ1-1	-	CASSPQTGMNTEAFF	TGTGCCAGCAGCCCTCAGACAGGTATGAACACTGAAGCTTTCTTT
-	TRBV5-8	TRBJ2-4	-	CASRRLAKNIQYF	TGTGCCAGCAGAAGGTTAGCCAAAAACATTCAGTACTTC
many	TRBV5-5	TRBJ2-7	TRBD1	CASTTEGTAYEQYF	TGTGCCAGCACCACCGAGGGGACAGCCTACGAGCAGTACTTC
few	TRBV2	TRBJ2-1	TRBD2	CAREKGLALDNEQFF	TGTGCCAGAGAGAAGGGACTAGCTCTGGACAATGAGCAGTTCTTC
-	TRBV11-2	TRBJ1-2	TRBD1	CARSLAGTGIGYTF	TGTGCCCGCAGCTTAGCCGGGACAGGGATCGGCTACACCTTC
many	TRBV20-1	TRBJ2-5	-	CSASSEGGETQYF	TGCAGTGCTTCCAGCGAAGGGGGAGAGACCCAGTACTTC
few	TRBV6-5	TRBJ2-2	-	CASSYGLGTGELFF	TGTGCCAGCAGTTACGGGTTGGGGACCGGGGAGCTGTTTTTT
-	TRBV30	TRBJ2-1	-	CAWDGAINEQFF	TGTGCCTGGGACGGGGCGATCAATGAGCAGTTCTTC
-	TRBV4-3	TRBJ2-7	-	CASSQVPGPPYEQYF	TGCGCCAGCAGCCAAGTTCCGGGGCCCCCCTACGAGCAGTACTTC
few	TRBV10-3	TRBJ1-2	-	CATGTRGNSYGYTF	TGTGCCACCGGGACCAGAGGGAACTCCTATGGCTACACCTTC
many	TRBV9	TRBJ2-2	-	CASSPRPFKRYLAGELFF	TGTGCCAGCAGCCCCAGGCCCTTTAAGCGGTACCTCGCCGGGGAGCTGTTTTTT
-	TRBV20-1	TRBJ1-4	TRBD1	CSAEGAATNERLFF	TGCAGTGCTGAGGGGGCAGCAACTAATGAAAGACTGTTTTTT
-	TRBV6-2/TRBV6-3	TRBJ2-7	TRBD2	CASSYSLLAGAYEQYF	TGTGCCAGCAGTTACTCGCTATTAGCGGGGGCCTACGAGCAGTACTTC
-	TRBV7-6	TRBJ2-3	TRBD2	CASSLSGLAMTDTQYF	TGTGCCAGCAGCTTGTCGGGACTAGCAATGACGGATACGCAGTATTTT
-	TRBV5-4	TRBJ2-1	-	CASSPGGRSPNEQFF	TGTGCCAGCAGTCCCGGGGGTCGCTCTCCCAATGAGCAGTTCTTC
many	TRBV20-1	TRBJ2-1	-	CSALQRYEQFF	TGCAGTGCTTTACAGCGGTATGAGCAGTTCTTC
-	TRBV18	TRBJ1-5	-	CASSPATGFSQPQHF	TGTGCCAGCTCACCAGCTACAGGGTTCTCTCAGCCCCAGCATTTT
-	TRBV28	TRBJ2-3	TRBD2	CASSSYLAGGQSDTQYF	TGTGCCAGCAGTTCGTATTTAGCGGGAGGACAATCAGATACGCAGTATTTT
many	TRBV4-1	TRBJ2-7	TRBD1	CASSQDRGGNEQYF	TGCGCCAGCAGCCAAGATAGAGGGGGCAACGAGCAGTACTTC
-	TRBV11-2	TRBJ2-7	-	CASSSNWPGPYEQYF	TGTGCCAGCAGCTCCAATTGGCCTGGACCCTACGAGCAGTACTTC
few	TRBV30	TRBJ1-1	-	CAWNPTRNTEAFF	TGTGCCTGGAACCCCACACGGAACACTGAAGCTTTCTTT
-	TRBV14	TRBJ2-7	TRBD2	CASSQRLAGVFYEQNF	TGTGCCAGCAGCCAAAGGCTAGCGGGAGTGTTCTACGAGCAGAACTTC
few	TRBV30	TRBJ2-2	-	CAWNRANTGELFF	TGTGCCTGGAATAGGGCGAACACCGGGGAGCTGTTTTTT
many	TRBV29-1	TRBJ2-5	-	CSVETVETQYF	TGCAGCGTTGAGACGGTGGAGACCCAGTACTTC
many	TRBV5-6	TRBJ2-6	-	CASSPGTVIYSGANVLTF	TGTGCCAGCAGCCCGGGGACCGTAATATACTCCGGGGCCAACGTCCTGACTTTC
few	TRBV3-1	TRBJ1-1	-	CASSQDRGEDVNTEAFF	TGTGCCAGCAGCCAAGATCGAGGGGAGGATGTGAACACTGAAGCTTTCTTT
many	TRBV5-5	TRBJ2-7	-	CASSLLGSHEQYF	TGTGCCAGCAGCTTGCTGGGGTCCCACGAGCAGTACTTC
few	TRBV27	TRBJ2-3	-	CASSFTGRTDTQYF	TGTGCCAGCAGTTTTACAGGGCGCACAGATACGCAGTATTTT
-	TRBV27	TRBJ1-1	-	CASSSRSRMNTEAFF	TGTGCCAGCAGTTCTCGATCGAGGATGAACACTGAAGCTTTCTTT
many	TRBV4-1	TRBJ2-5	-	CASSPGRNEETQYF	TGCGCCAGCAGCCCGGGACGTAATGAAGAGACCCAGTACTTC
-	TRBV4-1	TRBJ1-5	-	CASSRAIGQPQHF	TGCGCCAGCAGCCGGGCTATTGGCCAGCCCCAGCATTTT
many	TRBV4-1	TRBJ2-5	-	CASSQGSGQTQYF	TGCGCCAGCAGCCAAGGTAGTGGGCAGACCCAGTACTTC
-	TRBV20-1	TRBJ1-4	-	CSARDQEGLNEKLFF	TGCAGTGCTAGAGATCAGGAGGGACTTAATGAAAAACTGTTTTTT
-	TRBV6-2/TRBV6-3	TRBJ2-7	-	CASSYSNQHEQYF	TGTGCCAGCAGTTACTCGAACCAGCACGAGCAGTACTTC
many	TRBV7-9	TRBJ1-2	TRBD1	CASSPGGTVFYGYTF	TGTGCCAGCAGCCCAGGCGGGACAGTATTCTATGGCTACACCTTC
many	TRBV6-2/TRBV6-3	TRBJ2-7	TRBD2	CASSPRTSGAYEQYF	TGTGCCAGCAGCCCGAGGACTAGCGGGGCCTACGAGCAGTACTTC
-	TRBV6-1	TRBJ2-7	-	CASSEAHSYEQYF	TGTGCCAGCAGTGAAGCGCACTCCTACGAGCAGTACTTC
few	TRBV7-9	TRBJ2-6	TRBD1	CASSPTVGTASWANVLTF	TGTGCCAGCAGCCCTACAGTCGGGACAGCCTCTTGGGCCAACGTCCTGACTTTC
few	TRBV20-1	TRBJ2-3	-	CSAPRQERFDTQYF	TGCAGTGCCCCCCGGCAGGAGCGGTTCGATACGCAGTATTTT
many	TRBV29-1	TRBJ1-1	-	CSVPFQGHDTEAFF	TGCAGCGTTCCTTTTCAGGGGCATGACACTGAAGCTTTCTTT
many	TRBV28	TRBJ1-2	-	CAARGLRGYTF	TGTGCCGCAAGGGGGTTGAGGGGCTACACCTTC
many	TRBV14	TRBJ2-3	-	CASSQVFVAGSTDTQYF	TGTGCCAGCAGCCAAGTCTTCGTGGCAGGGAGCACAGATACGCAGTATTTT
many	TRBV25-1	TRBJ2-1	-	CASSEEGAVYNEQFF	TGTGCCAGCAGTGAGGAGGGGGCCGTCTACAATGAGCAGTTCTTC
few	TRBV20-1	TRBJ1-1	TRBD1	CSAKGGYTEAFF	TGCAGTGCTAAAGGGGGCTACACTGAAGCTTTCTTT